The 31 T cell receptor beta chains below come from one sample, sequenced in a study of T cells in localized non-small cell lung cancer. Generated by immunoSEQ multiplex PCR, the TCRdb table keeps only in-frame clones and is missing some. The sample consists of 40,000 or so clones, about 90% of them appearing once. This material consisted of peripheral blood, taken before any cancer treatment. Source of these receptors: a man aged 40 to 70 with stage I lung adenocarcinoma.

CDR3 coding DNA: TGTGCCAGCACCAGACTAGCGGCAATCTACAATGAGCAGTTCTTC. As protein: CASTRLAAIYNEQFF. The chain is built from TRBV7-8 and TRBJ2-1, with 9 bases matching TRBD2. V lost 7 bases and J lost 3; bases outside the gene matches: 7. The CDR3 loop spans 15 amino acids. Germline V gives CDR1 SGHVS, CDR2 FQNEAQ.

The genes are TRBV30 and TRBJ1-6, with no clear D. The V end lost 0 bases, the J end lost 8 bases, and 11 bases lay between the germline ends. CDR3 length: 14 residues. In germline, CDR1 is GTSNPN, CDR2 SVGIG (reference sequence). CDR3 sequence reads: CAWSVRRGDSPLHF. In nucleotides, the CDR3 is TGTGCCTGGAGTGTACGAAGAGGCGATTCACCCCTCCACTTT.

This clone is labeled medium-sized. The genes are TRBV21-1 and TRBJ2-1; the D call TRBD2 from the table was never checked on the DNA. TRBV21-1 is shown as a pseudogene. The CDR3 has 18 amino acids. CDR3 loop: CASSKKRRSTRRYNEQFF. In DNA, the CDR3 is TGTGCCAGCAGCAAAAAAAGGCGGAGTACTAGAAGATACAATGAGCAGTTCTTC.

This clone was detected once. The rearrangement joins TRBV7-8 to TRBJ1-5, with D possibly matching TRBD1 (5 bases). Trimming left V 1 base short and J 3 bases short, with 16 bases between. This CDR3 spans 17 amino acids. CDR1 and CDR2 from the germline V gene are SGHVS and FQNEAQ. The CDR3 sequence is CASSLGWRYGANQPQHF. Here the CDR3 DNA reads TGTGCCAGCAGCTTAGGTTGGAGGTATGGGGCCAATCAGCCCCAGCATTTT.

V gene TRBV19 combines with J gene TRBJ2-7; 8 bases match TRBD1. The junction had 11 bases not matched to a gene; V was cut back by 3 bases and J by 7 bases. The germline CDR1 and CDR2 sequences are LNHDA and SQIVND (reference sequence). The CDR3 loop spans 15 amino acids. In nucleotides, the CDR3 is TGTGCCAGTAGTATCCAACGGACAGGGATGGGGGAGCAGTACTTC. Its translation is CASSIQRTGMGEQYF.

This chain links TRBV6-4 with TRBJ2-1; TRBD2 aligns across 13 bases. The V gene's germline CDR1 is MRHNA and CDR2 SNTAGT. After removal of 4 bases from V and 10 bases from J, the junction contained 7 bases not matched to a gene. The CDR3 runs to 15 residues. CDR3 region: CASSAGLAGVEEQFF. The DNA for the CDR3 is TGTGCCAGCAGTGCCGGACTAGCGGGAGTTGAAGAGCAGTTCTTC.

The chain uses TRBV7-2 and TRBJ1-4, with 8 nucleotides matching TRBD1. V gave up 8 bases and J gave up 0 bases; unmatched junction bases: 8. The CDR3 totals 16 residues. Germline V gives CDR1 SGHTA, CDR2 FQGNSA. CDR3 residues: CASASGQGATNEKLFF. The CDR3 DNA is TGTGCCAGCGCCAGCGGACAGGGTGCAACTAATGAAAAACTGTTTTTT.

The gene calls are TRBV6-6 and TRBJ1-5; D unclear. CDR1 and CDR2 from the germline V gene are MNHNY and SVGAGI (reference sequence). Trimming removed 8 bases at V and 7 bases at J, with 12 bases between. The CDR3 consists of 12 residues. CDR3 sequence (DNA): TGTGCCAGCTCATTGGGTCGGCAGCCCCAGCATTTT. It yields the protein CASSLGRQPQHF.

The chain employs TRBV6-1 and TRBJ2-7, with D possibly being TRBD1 or TRBD2 (5 bases each). CDR1 and CDR2 from the germline V gene are MNHNS and SASEGT. V was shortened by 10 bases and J by 4 bases, with 20 bases between the two germline ends. The CDR3 totals 14 residues. The CDR3 protein is CATEGWGTGYEQYF. DNA of the CDR3: TGTGCCACCGAGGGGTGGGGAACGGGGTACGAGCAGTACTTC.

J is TRBJ2-3 and V is TRBV7-9; 8 bases are a match to TRBD1. The V segment lost 3 bases and the J segment 5 bases; nucleotides outside the gene matches: 10. CDR1 is SEHNR, CDR2 FQNEAQ, per germline (reference sequence). CDR3 size: 16 residues. The CDR3 region is CASSLGTGGGGDTQYF. The CDR3 region has the DNA TGTGCCAGCAGCTTGGGGACAGGAGGTGGGGGAGATACGCAGTATTTT.

This sequence joins TRBV9 and TRBJ2-1; D is uncertain. V lost 4 bases to trimming and J lost 9 bases, with 17 bases between them. Germline V gene lookup returns CDR1 SGDLS and CDR2 YYNGEE. The CDR3 is 14 amino acids. The CDR3 sequence is CASSSRQATTEQFF. For the CDR3, the DNA is TGTGCCAGCAGCTCCCGGCAGGCTACAACTGAGCAGTTCTTC.

The chain couples TRBV7-3 to TRBJ1-2, with D unresolved. The CDR3 totals 13 residues. Per the germline V gene, CDR1 is SGHTA and CDR2 is FQGTGA. The V and J ends lost 2 bases and 7 bases respectively, with 11 bases between them. The CDR3 DNA follows: TGTGCCAGCAGCTTATTGGGATGGGCTGGCTACACCTTC. This encodes CASSLLGWAGYTF.

This sequence joins TRBV30 and TRBJ1-2; no clear D gene. The CDR3 sequence is 12 residues long. From germline, CDR1 is GTSNPN and CDR2 SVGIG (reference sequence). V was pared by 2 bases and J by 4 bases, with 8 bases between. The CDR3 reads CAWSPQSYGYTF. The CDR3, as DNA: TGTGCCTGGAGTCCCCAGAGCTATGGCTACACCTTC.

This clone was recorded a few times. The chain uses TRBV7-9 and TRBJ1-2; TRBD1 is a possible D gene (6 bases). This CDR3 region has 13 residues. Germline lookup yields CDR1 SEHNR and CDR2 FQNEAQ (reference sequence). Trimming removed 5 bases from V and 7 bases from J, with 14 bases in between. CDR3 nucleotides: TGTGCCAGCAGCGCAGGACAGATCTCTGGCTACACCTTC. Protein: CASSAGQISGYTF.

This chain links TRBV13 with TRBJ2-1; the match to TRBD2 covers 11 bases. CDR3 length: 19 amino acids. V shed 1 base and J 8 bases; nucleotides not matched to a gene: 16. Germline values: CDR1 PRHDT, CDR2 FYEKMQ (reference sequence). For the CDR3, the DNA is TGTGCCAGCAGCTTAGACAGGAGATTAACTAGCGGGAGCGCGGATGAGCAGTTCTTC. Protein sequence: CASSLDRRLTSGSADEQFF.

The chain joins TRBV5-1 to TRBJ1-4; D not resolved. Germline V gene data show CDR1 as SGHRS and CDR2 as YFSETQ. This CDR3 has 15 amino acids. V lost 4 bases to trimming and J lost 4 bases, with 14 bases between them. The CDR3 coding sequence is TGCGCCAGCAGCCCTTGGGGATCGGATAATGAAAAACTGTTTTTT. Translating it yields CASSPWGSDNEKLFF.

The chain employs TRBV5-1 and TRBJ1-3; D uncertain. This CDR3 region has 17 residues. Looked up from germline, CDR1 is SGHRS and CDR2 is YFSETQ. With 0 bases removed from V and 0 bases from J, the gap between germline ends came to 13 bases. The CDR3 protein is CASSLDGQAISGNTIYF. The CDR3 DNA sequence: TGCGCCAGCAGCTTGGATGGGCAGGCCATCTCTGGAAACACCATATATTTT.

The rearrangement uses TRBV6-5 and TRBJ1-1; D may be TRBD1 (6 bases). Germline CDR1 reads MNHEY; CDR2 reads SVGAGI. The CDR3 has 14 residues. Trimming stripped 2 bases from V and 4 bases from J, with 11 bases between. The CDR3 DNA is TGTGCCAGCAGTTACCCTCAGGGGAGCACTGAAGCTTTCTTT. This gives the protein CASSYPQGSTEAFF.

This chain links TRBV4-3 with TRBJ2-7; D is perhaps TRBD2 (5 bases). The CDR3 contains 14 residues. Germline CDR1 and CDR2: LGHNA and YSLEER. V was clipped by 0 bases and J by 6 bases, with 12 bases between them. The CDR3 DNA reads as TGCGCCAGCAGCCAAGATTTCCACGGGGTCGAGCAGTACTTC. It encodes CASSQDFHGVEQYF.

CDR3 amino acids: CASSTGPLRGETQYF. Written as DNA, the CDR3 is TGTGCCAGCTCAACAGGCCCCCTTCGCGGGGAGACCCAGTACTTC. The chain carries TRBV18 and TRBJ2-5; perhaps D is TRBD1 or TRBD2 (5 bases each). The CDR3 runs to 15 residues. Between the trimmed V and J ends, which lost 5 bases and 5 bases, there was a span of 18 bases. CDR1 KGHSH and CDR2 LQKENI come from the germline V gene.

The genes are TRBV5-5 and TRBJ2-1, with TRBD2 identical over 14 bases. Germline CDR1 is SGHKS and CDR2 is YYEKEE (reference sequence). CDR3 length: 17 amino acids. V lost 4 bases and J lost 4; bases outside the gene matches: 7. The CDR3 sequence: CASSVGLAGGGYNEQFF. Written as DNA, the CDR3 is TGTGCCAGCAGCGTCGGACTAGCGGGAGGTGGATACAATGAGCAGTTCTTC.

The rearrangement uses TRBV7-2 and TRBJ2-7; TRBD2 agrees at 13 bases. The CDR3 is made up of 15 amino acids. Trimming cost V 5 bases and J 2 bases; bases outside gene matches: 3. Germline V gene lookup returns CDR1 SGHTA and CDR2 FQGNSA. CDR3 region: CASSITSGGAYEQYF. The CDR3 region has the DNA TGTGCCAGCAGCATAACTAGCGGGGGGGCCTACGAGCAGTACTTC.

This clone was counted a single time. This rearrangement joins TRBV5-5 to TRBJ1-4, with a weak D call TRBD1 (5 bases). The CDR3 loop spans 15 amino acids. CDR1 is SGHKS, CDR2 YYEKEE, per germline (reference sequence). V was clipped by 4 bases and J by 8 bases, with 18 bases between them. The CDR3 here is CASSLGSRADEKLFF. CDR3 nucleotide sequence: TGTGCCAGCAGCCTGGGGTCCAGGGCAGACGAAAAACTGTTTTTT.

The count of this clone is one. This sequence joins TRBV5-5 and TRBJ2-7; D may be TRBD1 (6 bases). Germline V gives CDR1 SGHKS, CDR2 YYEKEE (reference sequence). The CDR3 runs 14 residues. The V and J ends lost 2 bases and 3 bases respectively, with 12 bases between them. Here the CDR3 reads CASSLGGNLYEQYF. The CDR3 DNA reads TGTGCCAGCAGCTTAGGGGGTAACCTCTACGAGCAGTACTTC. The full variable domain, its missing parts supplied by reference TRBV5-5 and TRBJ2-7, is DAGVTQSPTHLIKTRGQQVTLRCSPISGHKSVSWYQQVLGQGPQFIFQYYEKEERGRGNFPDRFSARQFPNYSSELNVNALLLGDSALYLCASSLGGNLYEQYFGPGTRLTVT.

Here the CDR3 reads CASTGQNYGYTF. The CDR3 DNA reads as TGTGCCAGTACGGGACAGAACTATGGCTACACCTTC. This chain connects TRBV2 to TRBJ1-2; TRBD1 agrees at 7 bases. CDR1 and CDR2 from the germline V gene are SNHLY and FYNNEI. V dropped 9 bases and J dropped 2; count of bases not matched to a gene: 3. The CDR3 length is 12 residues.

This clone was seen a single time. At the DNA level, this CDR3 is encoded by other sequences in the same sample as well. The rearrangement links TRBV20-1 to TRBJ2-5; 7 bases line up with TRBD1. The J segment lost 4 bases and the V segment lost 5 bases, leaving 1 base of the junction unmatched. CDR3 length equals 11 residues. Germline CDR1 is DFQATT and CDR2 is SNEGSKA (reference sequence). The CDR3 DNA reads as TGCAGTGCTCACAGGGGAGAGACCCAGTACTTC. Protein sequence: CSAHRGETQYF.

This chain connects TRBV6-5 to TRBJ1-1; D is uncertain. Germline V gene data show CDR1 as MNHEY and CDR2 as SVGAGI. The CDR3 sequence is 12 residues long. The ends were cut back, 2 bases at V and 4 bases at J, with 5 bases in the middle. The CDR3: CASSYVSTEAFF. The CDR3 nucleotides are TGTGCCAGCAGTTACGTTAGCACTGAAGCTTTCTTT.

The chain couples TRBV5-1 to TRBJ2-7; 7 positions agree with TRBD1. Germline V CDR1 and CDR2: SGHRS, YFSETQ. The trim removed 4 bases at V and 6 bases at J, leaving 7 bases unmatched. The CDR3 loop spans 13 amino acids. The DNA of the CDR3 is TGCGCCAGCAGCGACAGGGCCGGGGTCGAGCAGTACTTC. It specifies CASSDRAGVEQYF.

CDR3 protein: CASSYVGDLPKNIQYF. DNA of the CDR3: TGTGCCAGCAGTTATGTAGGGGATTTACCCAAAAACATTCAGTACTTC. The genes are TRBV6-9 and TRBJ2-4, with D possibly being TRBD1 (5 bases). The CDR3 runs 16 residues. Trimming removed 2 bases at V and 2 bases at J, with 13 bases between. Germline V gene data show CDR1 as MNHGY and CDR2 as SVAAGI.

This clone has just one count. The chain couples TRBV7-2 to TRBJ2-1; D is ambiguous. V was pared by 2 bases and J by 7 bases, with 12 bases between. The germline gives CDR1 SGHTA, CDR2 FQGNSA. The CDR3 contains 14 residues. Written as DNA, the CDR3 is TGTGCCAGCAGCTTACAAGTGGCGGCTAATGAGCAGTTCTTC. Translation: CASSLQVAANEQFF.

The J gene is TRBJ2-3, the V gene TRBV7-2, with D maybe TRBD2 (5 bases). This CDR3 contains 16 residues. V gave up 3 bases and J gave up 2 bases, with 15 bases separating them. Germline CDR1 reads SGHTA; CDR2 reads FQGNSA. CDR3 sequence: CASSLGAESFTDTQYF. The CDR3 DNA sequence: TGTGCCAGCAGCTTGGGAGCGGAAAGTTTCACAGATACGCAGTATTTT.